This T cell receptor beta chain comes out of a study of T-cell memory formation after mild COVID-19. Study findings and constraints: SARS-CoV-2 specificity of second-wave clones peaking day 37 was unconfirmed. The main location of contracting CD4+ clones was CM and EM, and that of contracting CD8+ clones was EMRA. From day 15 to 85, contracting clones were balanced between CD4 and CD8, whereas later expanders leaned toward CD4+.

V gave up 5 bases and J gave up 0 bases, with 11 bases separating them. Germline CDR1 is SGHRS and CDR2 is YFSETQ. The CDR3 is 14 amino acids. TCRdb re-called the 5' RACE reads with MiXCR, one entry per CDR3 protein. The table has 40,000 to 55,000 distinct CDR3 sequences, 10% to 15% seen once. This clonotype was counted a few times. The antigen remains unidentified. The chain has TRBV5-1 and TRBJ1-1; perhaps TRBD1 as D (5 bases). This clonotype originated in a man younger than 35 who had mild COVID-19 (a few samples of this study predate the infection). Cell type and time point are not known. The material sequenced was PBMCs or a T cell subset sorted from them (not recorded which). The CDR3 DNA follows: TGCGCCAGCAGGATTGACAGTCTGAACACTGAAGCTTTCTTT. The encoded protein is CASRIDSLNTEAFF.